These T cell receptor beta chains were read from a single sample in a study of cytomegalovirus exposure and HLA in healthy donors. Data came from immunoSEQ multiplex PCR; TCRdb stores just in-frame clones and leaves some out. The data contain 200,000 to 250,000 clones, about 84% of them seen just once; the ten biggest clones take up around 1.2%. The sequencing sample was made of PBMCs. The receptors originated from a human donor in good health. Each CDR3 is given with its conserved first and last residue. The D gene is left open where the match is weak. Size values are once, few and many counts, or a class for expanded clones, and some rows have none.

D gene,V gene,clone size,J gene,CDR3 DNA,CDR3 protein
-,TRBV6-1,-,TRBJ2-5,TGTGCCAGCAGTGAAGTCCCTAATCGAGAGACCCAGTACTTC,CASSEVPNRETQYF
-,TRBV6-1,-,TRBJ2-7,TGTGCCAGCAGTGAGCGGAGAGAGGCAGGGGTTCCCTACGAGCAGTACTTC,CASSERREAGVPYEQYF
-,TRBV28,-,TRBJ2-1,TGTGCCAGCAGTTTATCCGGGGGATACACTGAGCAGTTCTTC,CASSLSGGYTEQFF
-,TRBV30,-,TRBJ1-2,TGTGCCTGGAGTGTTTCGGGAAACTATGGCTACACCTTC,CAWSVSGNYGYTF
-,TRBV11-2,-,TRBJ2-7,TGTGCCAGCAGCTTGCAGTACTACGAGCAGTACTTC,CASSLQYYEQYF
TRBD1,TRBV7-2,once,TRBJ1-2,TGTGCCAGCAGCTTAGGCCAGGGGGACTATGGCTACACCTTC,CASSLGQGDYGYTF
-,TRBV5-6,-,TRBJ2-2,TGTGCCAGCAGCTTCGGAGGCCGGGGGACCGGGGAGCTGTTTTTT,CASSFGGRGTGELFF
-,TRBV5-1,-,TRBJ1-3,TGCGCCAGCAGCCCGGGAGACAGTGAGAAAAGGGCGACCATATATTTT,CASSPGDSEKRATIYF
-,TRBV19,-,TRBJ2-1,TGTGCCAGTAGCGATCCTATCAACTACTATGAGCAGTTCTTC,CASSDPINYYEQFF
-,TRBV11-2,-,TRBJ1-2,TGTGCCAGCAGCTGGGGCCGGTACTATTATGGCTACACCTTC,CASSWGRYYYGYTF
TRBD2,TRBV11-2,-,TRBJ2-7,TGTGCCAGCAGCCCCGGTAGCGGGAGTCCCTACGAGCAGTACTTC,CASSPGSGSPYEQYF
-,TRBV6-1,-,TRBJ2-3,TGTGCCAGCACCCAGACTAGTGGGGTCACAGATACGCAGTATTTT,CASTQTSGVTDTQYF
TRBD2,TRBV5-1,-,TRBJ2-7,TGCGCCAGCAGCTTCGGAAGCGGGAGGGCCACCAACGAGCAGTACTTC,CASSFGSGRATNEQYF
TRBD2,TRBV5-8,-,TRBJ2-1,TGTGCCAGCAGCTTGTACGCGGGAGGAATAAATCGAGAGCAGTTCTTC,CASSLYAGGINREQFF
-,TRBV18,-,TRBJ1-5,TGTGCCAGCTCACCACCGGGCGATAGAAGCAATCAGCCCCAGCATTTT,CASSPPGDRSNQPQHF
TRBD2,TRBV5-1,-,TRBJ2-5,TGCGCCAGCAGCCCGGGACTAGCGGGACAAGAGACCCAGTACTTC,CASSPGLAGQETQYF
TRBD1,TRBV19,once,TRBJ1-2,TGTGCCAGTAGTGCAACCCGACAGGGATCTGGCTATGGCTACACCTTC,CASSATRQGSGYGYTF
-,TRBV7-9,-,TRBJ1-1,TGTGCCAGCAGCCCAAGAGGCACTGAAGCTTTCTTT,CASSPRGTEAFF
-,TRBV19,few,TRBJ2-1,TGTGCCAGTAGTAACGCAGTCTACAATGAGCAGTTCTTC,CASSNAVYNEQFF
-,TRBV27,-,TRBJ1-2,TGTGCCAGCAGTTTTGGGGCCCTGGGCTATGGCTACACCTTC,CASSFGALGYGYTF
-,TRBV28,-,TRBJ1-2,TGTGCCAGCAGTACACAGTCCTATGGCTACACCTTC,CASSTQSYGYTF
TRBD2,TRBV9,-,TRBJ2-1,TGTGCCAGCAGCACTAGCGGGGCGTACAATGAGCAGTTCTTC,CASSTSGAYNEQFF
TRBD1,TRBV4-1,-,TRBJ2-5,TGCGCCAGCAGCCCCCGGGACAGGGGATTAGAGACCCAGTACTTC,CASSPRDRGLETQYF
TRBD2,TRBV28,-,TRBJ2-7,TGTGCCAGCAGCCCAGAGACTAGCGGAAGCTCCTACGAGCAGTACTTC,CASSPETSGSSYEQYF
TRBD1,TRBV6-5,-,TRBJ1-2,TGTGCCAGCAGCCACACCGGGACAGGGTTGGAGGGCTACACCTTC,CASSHTGTGLEGYTF
-,TRBV18,-,TRBJ2-7,TGTGCCAGCTCACCCCTGGGACCGGGGGTGAGCTACGAGCAGTACTTC,CASSPLGPGVSYEQYF
TRBD1,TRBV5-8,-,TRBJ1-6,TGTGCCAGCACGGGGACAGCCGATCTTCCCCTCCACTTT,CASTGTADLPLHF
-,TRBV7-6,-,TRBJ2-5,TGTGCCAGCAGTTATTTTCCCCAAGAGACCCAGTACTTC,CASSYFPQETQYF
-,TRBV27,-,TRBJ2-3,TGTGCCAGCAGGGGGACTCCCACAGATACGCAGTATTTT,CASRGTPTDTQYF
-,TRBV6-5,once,TRBJ2-7,TGTGCCAGCAGGTCGTCTAGCGACTCCTACGAGCAGTACTTC,CASRSSSDSYEQYF
-,TRBV9,once,TRBJ1-1,TGTGCCAGCAGCTCAAGCGGGGGGGACACTGAAGCTTTCTTT,CASSSSGGDTEAFF